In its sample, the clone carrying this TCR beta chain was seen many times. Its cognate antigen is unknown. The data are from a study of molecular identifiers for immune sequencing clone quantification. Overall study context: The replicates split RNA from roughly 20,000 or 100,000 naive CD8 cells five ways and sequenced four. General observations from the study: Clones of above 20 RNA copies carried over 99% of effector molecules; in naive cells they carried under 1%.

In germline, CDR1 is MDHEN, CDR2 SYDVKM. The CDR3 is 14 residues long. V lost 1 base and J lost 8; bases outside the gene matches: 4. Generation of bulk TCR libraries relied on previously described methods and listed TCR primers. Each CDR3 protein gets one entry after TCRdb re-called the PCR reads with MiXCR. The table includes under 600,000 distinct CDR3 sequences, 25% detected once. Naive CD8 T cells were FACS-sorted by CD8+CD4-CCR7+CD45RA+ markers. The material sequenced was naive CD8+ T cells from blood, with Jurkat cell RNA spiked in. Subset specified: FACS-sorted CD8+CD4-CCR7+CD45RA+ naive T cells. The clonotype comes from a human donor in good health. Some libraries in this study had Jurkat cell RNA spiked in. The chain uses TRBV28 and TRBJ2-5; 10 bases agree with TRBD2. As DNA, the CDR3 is TGTGCCAGCAGTTTATCTAGCGGGGGAGGTACCCAGTACTTC. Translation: CASSLSSGGGTQYF.